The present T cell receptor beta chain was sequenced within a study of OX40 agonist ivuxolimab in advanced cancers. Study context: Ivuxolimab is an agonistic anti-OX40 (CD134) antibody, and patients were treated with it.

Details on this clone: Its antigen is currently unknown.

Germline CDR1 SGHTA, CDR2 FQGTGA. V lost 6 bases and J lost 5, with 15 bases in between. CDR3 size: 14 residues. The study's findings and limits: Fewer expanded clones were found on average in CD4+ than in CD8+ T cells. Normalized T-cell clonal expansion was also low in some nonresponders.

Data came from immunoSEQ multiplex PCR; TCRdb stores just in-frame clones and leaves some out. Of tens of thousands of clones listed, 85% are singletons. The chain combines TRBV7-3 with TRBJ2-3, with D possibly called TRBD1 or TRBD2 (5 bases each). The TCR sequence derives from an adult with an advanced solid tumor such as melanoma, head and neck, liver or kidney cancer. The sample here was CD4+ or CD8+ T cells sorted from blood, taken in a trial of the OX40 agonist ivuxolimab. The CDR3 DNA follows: TGTGCCAGCAGTTTGGTTGGGGGAGTAGATACGCAGTATTTT. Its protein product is CASSLVGGVDTQYF.